This TCR beta chain was captured by sequencing in a study of blood T cell repertoires in COVID-19. Deletions cut 6 bases from V and 0 bases from J, with 6 bases between. In germline, CDR1 is MNHEY, CDR2 SVGAGI. This CDR3 is 13 amino acids long. Study processing details: Estimates of nucleated cell counts were drawn from the amplification of reference gene primers. Produced via immunoSEQ multiplex PCR; TCRdb's table is partial and in-frame only. From that table come the V and J calls and clone size; the DNA was used to work out D and trimming. The sample lists some 19,000 clones, about four fifths occurring once.

Input material: peripheral blood. The TCR was taken from a man older than 75 with acute or convalescent COVID-19. This chain joins TRBV6-5 and TRBJ1-5; D unresolved. The CDR3 region is CASSQFSNQPQHF. CDR3 nucleotide sequence: TGTGCCAGCAGCCAATTTAGCAATCAGCCCCAGCATTTT.